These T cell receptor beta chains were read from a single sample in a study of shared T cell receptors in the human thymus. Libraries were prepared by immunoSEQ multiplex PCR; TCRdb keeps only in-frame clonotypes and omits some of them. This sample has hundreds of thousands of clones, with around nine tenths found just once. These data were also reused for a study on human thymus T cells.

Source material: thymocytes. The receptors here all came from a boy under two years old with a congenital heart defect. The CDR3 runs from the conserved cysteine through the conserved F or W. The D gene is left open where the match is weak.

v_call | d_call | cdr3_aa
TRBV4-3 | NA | CASSQDRRGGGEQYF
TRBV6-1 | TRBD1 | CAVGTGGEKLFF
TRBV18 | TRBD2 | CASSPGTSGSDPEAYEQYF
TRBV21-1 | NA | CASSEGGIRNQPQHF
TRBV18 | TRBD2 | CASSPPGLAANTGELFF
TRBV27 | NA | CASSYSAKNIQYF
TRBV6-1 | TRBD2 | CASTGGAQTGYEQYF
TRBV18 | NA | CASSRDISSGANVLTF
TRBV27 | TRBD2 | CASSFSGLAGGQETQYF
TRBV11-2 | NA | CASSSLGNTEAFF
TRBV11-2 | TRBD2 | CASSLGLVLAGGGSYEQYF
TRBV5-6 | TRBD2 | CASSENSGRASYNEQFF
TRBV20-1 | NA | CSACGADTQYF
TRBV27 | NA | CASSFRGRANYGYTF
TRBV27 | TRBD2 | CASSPRGGAGVKLTKYEQYF
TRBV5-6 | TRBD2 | CASSLDPSGHTDTQYF
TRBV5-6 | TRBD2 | CASSFDLAGLYNEQFF